This TCR beta chain was captured by sequencing in a study of a mutant IDH1 vaccine in newly diagnosed glioma. For the study at large: Vaccination began 4-6 weeks post radiotherapy alone, or with temozolomide cycles. Earlier care involved radiotherapy, temozolomide, or both, and the majority received both. Notes on the study in general: Pseudoprogression appears to have had no connection to changes in top peripheral T cell clonotypes.

Regarding time point: week 23, last vaccination. Vaccinated patients received 300 ug of mutant IDH1 20-mer peptide per dose, with topical imiquimod. New IDH1-mutant, ATRX-lost WHO grade 3 or 4 astrocytomas occurred in donors. A remark on this clone: Its antigen is still unknown.

Clones were read by immunoSEQ multiplex PCR, and TCRdb kept only the in-frame ones, dropping some. The sample carries 40,000 or so clones, around 74% recorded once. The V end lost 4 bases, the J end lost 5 bases, and 6 bases lay between the germline ends. This CDR3 comprises 11 residues. Germline assignment: CDR1 SGHDT and CDR2 YYEEEE. Sequences were derived from PBMCs, sampled from a glioma patient whose treatment included an IDH1 peptide vaccine. The chain carries TRBV5-6 and TRBJ2-5; D remains unclear. The TCR comes from a man aged 50-60 years with glioma. CDR3 loop: CASSLLETQYF. CDR3 coding DNA: TGTGCCAGCAGCCTACTCGAGACCCAGTACTTC.